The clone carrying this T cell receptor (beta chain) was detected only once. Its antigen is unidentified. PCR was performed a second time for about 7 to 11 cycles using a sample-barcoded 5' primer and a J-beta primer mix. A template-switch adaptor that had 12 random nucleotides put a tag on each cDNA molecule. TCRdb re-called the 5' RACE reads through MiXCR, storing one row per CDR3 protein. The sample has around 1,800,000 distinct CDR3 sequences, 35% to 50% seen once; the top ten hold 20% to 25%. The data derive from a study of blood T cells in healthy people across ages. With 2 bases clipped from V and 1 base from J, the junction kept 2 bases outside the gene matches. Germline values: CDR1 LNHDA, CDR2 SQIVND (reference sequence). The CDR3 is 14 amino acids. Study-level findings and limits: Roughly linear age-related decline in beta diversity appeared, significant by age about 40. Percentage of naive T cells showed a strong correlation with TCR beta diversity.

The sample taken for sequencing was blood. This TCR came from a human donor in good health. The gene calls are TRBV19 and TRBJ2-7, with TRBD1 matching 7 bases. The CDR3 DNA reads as TGTGCCAGTAGTATAAGGGGGCAATCCTACGAGCAGTACTTC. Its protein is CASSIRGQSYEQYF.